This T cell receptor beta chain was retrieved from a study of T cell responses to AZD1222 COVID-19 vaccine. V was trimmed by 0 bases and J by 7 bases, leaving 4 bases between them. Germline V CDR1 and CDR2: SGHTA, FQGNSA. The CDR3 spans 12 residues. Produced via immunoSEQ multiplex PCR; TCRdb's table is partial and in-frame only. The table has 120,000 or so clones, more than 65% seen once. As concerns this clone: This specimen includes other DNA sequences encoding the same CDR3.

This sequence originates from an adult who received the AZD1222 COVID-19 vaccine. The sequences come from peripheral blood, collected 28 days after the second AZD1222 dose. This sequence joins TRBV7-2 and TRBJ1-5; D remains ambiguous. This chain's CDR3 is CASSLAHQPQHF. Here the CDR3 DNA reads TGTGCCAGCAGCTTAGCGCACCAGCCCCAGCATTTT.